A selection of T cell receptor beta chains follows, all from one sample in a study of OX40 agonist ivuxolimab in advanced cancers. Clones were read by immunoSEQ multiplex PCR, and TCRdb kept only the in-frame ones, dropping some. The table lists about 43,000 clones, 75% to 85% of them singletons. Source: CD4+ or CD8+ T cells sorted from blood, taken in a trial of the OX40 agonist ivuxolimab. All receptors derive from an adult with an advanced solid tumor such as melanoma, head and neck, liver or kidney cancer. The CDR3 runs from the conserved cysteine through the conserved F or W. Each record gives: clone size, J gene, V gene, CDR3 protein. Rows give clone size only sometimes, using once, few, many, or a class for an expanded clone.

>once|TRBJ2-5|TRBV29-1
CSVLTRDGKQETQYF
>-|TRBJ1-5|TRBV6-1
CASRAGTGGQPQHF
>-|TRBJ2-7|TRBV5-5
CASSSTTTPSYEQYF
>-|TRBJ2-7|TRBV4-3
CASSQEFSGQHYEQYF
>-|TRBJ2-5|TRBV6-5
CASREGGRETQYF
>-|TRBJ2-3|TRBV18
CASRHTSTDTQYF
>-|TRBJ2-3|TRBV25-1
CASSEFGLAGAETQYF
>-|TRBJ2-3|TRBV4-1
CASSQESIPTDTQYF
>-|TRBJ2-3|TRBV5-1
CASSFGRPGDTQYF
>few|TRBJ1-5|TRBV28
CASSLGGKGHQPQHF
>-|TRBJ2-7|TRBV5-5
CASSRGGTPYEQYF
>-|TRBJ2-2|TRBV9
CASSVSGTGSTGELFF
>-|TRBJ1-2|TRBV6-1
CASSGRHSGKLYGYTF
>-|TRBJ1-5|TRBV27
CASSPWGRASNQPQHF
>-|TRBJ1-2|TRBV6-1
CASRATGNYGYTF
>-|TRBJ2-1|TRBV5-4
CASSTQAGNEQFF
>-|TRBJ2-4|TRBV7-3
CASSSSGAAKNIQYF
>-|TRBJ2-7|TRBV4-1
CASSQDPDAYEQYF
>-|TRBJ2-1|TRBV4-1
CASSQEVGRNEQFF
>once|TRBJ2-7|TRBV6-5
CASSSQGLLTYEQYF
>few|TRBJ2-3|TRBV7-2
CASSPGGALGQYF